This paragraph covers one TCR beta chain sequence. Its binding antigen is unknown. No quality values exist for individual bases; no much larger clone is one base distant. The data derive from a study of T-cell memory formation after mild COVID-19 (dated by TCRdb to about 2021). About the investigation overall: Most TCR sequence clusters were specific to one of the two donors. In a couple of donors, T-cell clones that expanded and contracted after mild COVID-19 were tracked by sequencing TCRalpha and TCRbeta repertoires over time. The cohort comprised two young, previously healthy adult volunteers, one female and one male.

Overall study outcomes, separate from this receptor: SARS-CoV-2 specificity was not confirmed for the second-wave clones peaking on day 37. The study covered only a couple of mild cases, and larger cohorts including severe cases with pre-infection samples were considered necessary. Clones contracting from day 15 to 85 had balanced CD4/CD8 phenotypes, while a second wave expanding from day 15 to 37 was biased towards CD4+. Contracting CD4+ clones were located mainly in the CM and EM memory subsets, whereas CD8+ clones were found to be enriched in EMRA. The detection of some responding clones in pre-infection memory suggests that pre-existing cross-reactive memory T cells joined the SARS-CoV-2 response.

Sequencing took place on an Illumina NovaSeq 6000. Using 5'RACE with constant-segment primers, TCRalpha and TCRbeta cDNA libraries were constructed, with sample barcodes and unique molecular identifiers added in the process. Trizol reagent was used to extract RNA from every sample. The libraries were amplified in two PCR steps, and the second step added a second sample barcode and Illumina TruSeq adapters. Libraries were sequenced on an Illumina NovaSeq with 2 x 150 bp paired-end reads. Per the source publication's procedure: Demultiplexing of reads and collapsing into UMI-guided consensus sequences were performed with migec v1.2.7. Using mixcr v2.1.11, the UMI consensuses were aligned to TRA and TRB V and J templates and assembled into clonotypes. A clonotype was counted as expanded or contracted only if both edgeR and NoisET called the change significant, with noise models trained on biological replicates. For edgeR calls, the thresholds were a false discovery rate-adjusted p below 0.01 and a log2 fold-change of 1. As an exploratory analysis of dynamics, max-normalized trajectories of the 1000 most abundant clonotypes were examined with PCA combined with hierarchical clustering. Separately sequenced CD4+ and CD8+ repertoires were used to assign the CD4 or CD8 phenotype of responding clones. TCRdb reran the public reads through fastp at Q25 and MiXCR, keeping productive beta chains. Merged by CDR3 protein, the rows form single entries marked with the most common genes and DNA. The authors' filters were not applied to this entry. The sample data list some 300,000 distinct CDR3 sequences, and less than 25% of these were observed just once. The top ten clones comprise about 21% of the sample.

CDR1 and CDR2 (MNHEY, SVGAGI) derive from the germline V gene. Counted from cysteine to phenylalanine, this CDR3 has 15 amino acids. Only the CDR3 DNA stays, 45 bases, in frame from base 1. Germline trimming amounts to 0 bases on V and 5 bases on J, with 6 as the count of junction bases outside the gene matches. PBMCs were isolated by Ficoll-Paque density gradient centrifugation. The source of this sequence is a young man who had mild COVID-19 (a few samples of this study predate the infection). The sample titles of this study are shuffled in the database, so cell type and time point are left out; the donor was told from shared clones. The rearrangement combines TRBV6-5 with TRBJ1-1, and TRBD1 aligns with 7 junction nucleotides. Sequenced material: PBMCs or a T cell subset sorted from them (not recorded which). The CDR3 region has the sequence CASSYSGTGVTEAFF. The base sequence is TGTGCCAGCAGTTACTCCGGAACAGGGGTAACTGAAGCTTTCTTT.